This TCR beta chain originates from a study of shared clonotypes between healthy human individuals. The study, taken as a whole, reports: A small donor pool kept down the genetic and exposure-history diversity that was represented. Against clonotypes common to all four donors, non-shared ones had lower generation probabilities.

Regarding this clone: Its antigen is as yet unknown.

CD4+ cells underwent separation, giving CD45RA+ naive and CD45RA-negative memory subsets. Germline CDR1 and CDR2: SGHAT and FQNNGV. The CDR3 loop spans 17 amino acids. V was cut by 3 bases and J by 0 bases, with 14 bases left in between. Clones were sequenced by immunoSEQ multiplex PCR, and TCRdb holds only the in-frame ones, with some missing. The sample consists of around 2.3 million clones, under 97% of them appearing once. V is TRBV11-2 and J is TRBJ1-4; a possible D gene is TRBD1 (5 bases). The receptor was isolated from a man between 18 and 35 years old in good health. The sequencing sample was made of naive CD4+ T cells sorted from blood. Subset specified: CD45RA+ positively selected. The CDR3 loop reads CASSFTGTGATNEKLFF. CDR3 coding DNA: TGTGCCAGCAGCTTTACCGGGACCGGCGCAACTAATGAAAAACTGTTTTTT.